These 4 T cell receptor beta chains came from one sample sequenced in a study of blood T cell repertoires in COVID-19. Assay: immunoSEQ multiplex PCR; the TCRdb copy retains only in-frame clones and omits some. The profile covers 250,000 to 350,000 clones, with just under 90% appearing a single time and 6.3% taken by the ten largest. Sequencing was performed on peripheral blood. The receptors stem from a woman aged 45-65 years with COVID-19, enrolled during active disease.

The CDR3 DNA reads as TGTGCCTGGAGTGCGGGACATCCAAACAATCAGCCCCAGCATTTT. Its protein is CAWSAGHPNNQPQHF. The chain combines TRBV30 with TRBJ1-5, with a weak D call TRBD1 (6 bases). Germline lookup yields CDR1 GTSNPN and CDR2 SVGIG (reference sequence). The V gene lost 1 base and the J gene lost 3 bases, with 13 bases spanning the gap. The CDR3 spans 15 residues. The complete variable domain, with remaining parts taken from reference TRBV30 and TRBJ1-5, reads SQTIHQWPATLVQPVGSPLSLECTVEGTSNPNLYWYRQAAGRGLQLLFYSVGIGQISSEVPQNLSASRPQDRQFILSSKKLLLSDSGFYLCAWSAGHPNNQPQHFGDGTRLSIL.

The rearrangement uses TRBV24-1 and TRBJ2-7; 7 bases are a match to TRBD1. CDR1 and CDR2 from the germline V gene are KGHDR and SFDVKD. CDR3 length: 16 amino acids. The V gene end was trimmed by 4 bases and the J gene end by 3 bases; junction bases not matched to a gene: 11. The CDR3 here is CATSDPSDRFGYEQYF. In DNA, the CDR3 is TGTGCCACCAGTGACCCGTCGGACAGGTTTGGCTACGAGCAGTACTTC.

The rearrangement uses TRBV9 and TRBJ2-3, with 7 bases aligning to TRBD2. CDR1 and CDR2 from the germline V gene are SGDLS and YYNGEE. This CDR3 has 16 residues. The V gene end was trimmed by 4 bases and the J gene end by 0 bases; junction bases not matched to a gene: 8. CDR3 in DNA: TGTGCCAGCAGCCAACCCGCGGGGGTTAGCACAGATACGCAGTATTTT. Translated: CASSQPAGVSTDTQYF. The whole variable domain, remainder taken from reference TRBV9 and TRBJ2-3, is DSGVTQTPKHLITATGQRVTLRCSPRSGDLSVYWYQQSLDQGLQFLIQYYNGEERAKGNILERFSAQQFPDLHSELNLSSLELGDSALYFCASSQPAGVSTDTQYFGPGTRLTVL.

The chain couples TRBV6-5 to TRBJ1-1, with D unresolved. The V end lost 5 bases, the J end lost 1 base, and 8 bases lay between the germline ends. CDR1 and CDR2 from the germline V gene are MNHEY and SVGAGI. This CDR3 spans 13 amino acids. The CDR3 reads CASSRIANTEAFF. For the CDR3, the DNA is TGTGCCAGCAGTCGAATAGCGAACACTGAAGCTTTCTTT.